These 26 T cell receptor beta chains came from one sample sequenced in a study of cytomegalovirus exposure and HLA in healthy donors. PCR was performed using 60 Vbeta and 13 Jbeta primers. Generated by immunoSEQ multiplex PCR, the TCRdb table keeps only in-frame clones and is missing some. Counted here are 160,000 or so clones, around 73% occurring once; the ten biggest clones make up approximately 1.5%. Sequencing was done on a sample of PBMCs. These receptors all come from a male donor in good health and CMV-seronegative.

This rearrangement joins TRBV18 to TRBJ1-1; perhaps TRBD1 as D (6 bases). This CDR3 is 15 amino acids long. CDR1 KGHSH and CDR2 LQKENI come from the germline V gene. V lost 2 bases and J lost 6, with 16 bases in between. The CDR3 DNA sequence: TGTGCCAGCTCACCAGGGCTAACAGGGAGCTCTGAAGCTTTCTTT. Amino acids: CASSPGLTGSSEAFF.

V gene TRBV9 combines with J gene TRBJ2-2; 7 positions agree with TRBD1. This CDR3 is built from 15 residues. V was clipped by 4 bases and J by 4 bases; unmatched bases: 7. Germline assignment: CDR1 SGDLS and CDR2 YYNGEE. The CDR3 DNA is TGTGCCAGCAGCCCCCGACAGGGTATCACCGGGGAGCTGTTTTTT. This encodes CASSPRQGITGELFF.

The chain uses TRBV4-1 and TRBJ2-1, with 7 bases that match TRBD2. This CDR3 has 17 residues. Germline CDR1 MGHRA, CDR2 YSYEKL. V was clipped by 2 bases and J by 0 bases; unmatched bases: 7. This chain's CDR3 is CASSQRYGGSSYNEQFF. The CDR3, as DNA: TGCGCCAGCAGCCAACGATACGGCGGGAGCTCCTACAATGAGCAGTTCTTC.

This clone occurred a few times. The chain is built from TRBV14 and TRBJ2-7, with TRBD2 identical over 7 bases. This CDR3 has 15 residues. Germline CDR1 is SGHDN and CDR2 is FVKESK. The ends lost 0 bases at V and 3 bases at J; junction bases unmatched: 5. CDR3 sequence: CASSQDRGSVYEQYF. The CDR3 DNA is TGTGCCAGCAGCCAAGATCGCGGGAGCGTCTACGAGCAGTACTTC. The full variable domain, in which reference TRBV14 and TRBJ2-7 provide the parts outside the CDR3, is EAGVTQFPSHSVIEKGQTVTLRCDPISGHDNLYWYRRVMGKEIKFLLHFVKESKQDESGMPNNRFLAERTGGTYSTLKVQPAELEDSGVYFCASSQDRGSVYEQYFGPGTRLTVT.

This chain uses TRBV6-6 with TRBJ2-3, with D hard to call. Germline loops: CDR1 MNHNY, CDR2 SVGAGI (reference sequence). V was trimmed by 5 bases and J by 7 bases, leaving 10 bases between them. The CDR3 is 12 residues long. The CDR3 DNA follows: TGTGCCAGCAGTCGCCCGAGAAATACGCAGTATTTT. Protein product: CASSRPRNTQYF.

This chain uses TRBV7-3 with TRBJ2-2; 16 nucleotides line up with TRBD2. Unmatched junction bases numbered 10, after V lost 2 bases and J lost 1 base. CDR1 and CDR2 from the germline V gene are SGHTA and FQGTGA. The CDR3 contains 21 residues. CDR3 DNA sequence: TGTGCCAGCAGCTTATCACCGGGACTAGCGGGAGGGCGATTGAACACCGGGGAGCTGTTTTTT. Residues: CASSLSPGLAGGRLNTGELFF.

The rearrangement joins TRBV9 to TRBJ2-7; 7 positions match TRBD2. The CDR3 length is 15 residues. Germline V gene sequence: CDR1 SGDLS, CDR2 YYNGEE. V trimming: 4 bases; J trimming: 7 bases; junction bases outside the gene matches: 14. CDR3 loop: CASSPRQGGLWEQYF. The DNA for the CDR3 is TGTGCCAGCAGCCCTCGGCAGGGAGGGTTATGGGAGCAGTACTTC.

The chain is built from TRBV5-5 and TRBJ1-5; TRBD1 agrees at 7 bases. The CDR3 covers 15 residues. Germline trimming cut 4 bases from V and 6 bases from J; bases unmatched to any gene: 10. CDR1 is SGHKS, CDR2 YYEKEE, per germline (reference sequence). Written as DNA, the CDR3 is TGTGCCAGCAGCCAGAATCAGGGGGGAGGTCAGCCCCAGCATTTT. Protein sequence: CASSQNQGGGQPQHF.

In nucleotides, the CDR3 is TGTGCCAGTCGGGGGGAGGATGGCTACACCTTC. Encoded protein: CASRGEDGYTF. The chain carries TRBV6-1 and TRBJ1-2; TRBD1 is a possible D gene (5 bases). The germline gives CDR1 MNHNS, CDR2 SASEGT. The length of the CDR3 is 11 residues. V was shortened by 9 bases and J by 6 bases, with 11 bases between the two germline ends.

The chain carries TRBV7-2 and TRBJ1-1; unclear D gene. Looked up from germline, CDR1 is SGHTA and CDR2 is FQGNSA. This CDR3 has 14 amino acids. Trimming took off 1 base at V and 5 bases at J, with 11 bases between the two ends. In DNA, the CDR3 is TGTGCCAGCAGCTTAGACTCGGGAGGTACTGAAGCTTTCTTT. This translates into CASSLDSGGTEAFF.

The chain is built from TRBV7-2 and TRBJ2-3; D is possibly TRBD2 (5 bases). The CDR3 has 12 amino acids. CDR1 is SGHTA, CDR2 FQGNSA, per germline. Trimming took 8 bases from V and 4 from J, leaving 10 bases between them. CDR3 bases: TGTGCCAGCTCTAACGGGGCAGATACGCAGTATTTT. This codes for CASSNGADTQYF.

The CDR3 DNA reads TGTGCCAGCAGTCCCGGGACAGGGGGTCAGCCCCAGCATTTT. This translates into CASSPGTGGQPQHF. This sequence joins TRBV11-2 and TRBJ1-5, with 11 nucleotides matching TRBD1. V lost 6 bases and J lost 6; bases outside the gene matches: 4. Per the germline V gene, CDR1 is SGHAT and CDR2 is FQNNGV. The CDR3 spans 14 residues. Full variable domain (missing parts from reference TRBV11-2 and TRBJ1-5): EAGVAQSPRYKIIEKRQSVAFWCNPISGHATLYWYQQILGQGPKLLIQFQNNGVVDDSQLPKDRFSAERLKGVDSTLKIQPAKLEDSAVYLCASSPGTGGQPQHFGDGTRLSIL.

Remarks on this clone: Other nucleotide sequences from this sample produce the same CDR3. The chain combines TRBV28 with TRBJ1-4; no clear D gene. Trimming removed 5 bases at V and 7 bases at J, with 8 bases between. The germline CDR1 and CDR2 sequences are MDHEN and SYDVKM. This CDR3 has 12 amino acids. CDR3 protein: CASSLGGEKLFF. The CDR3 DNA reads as TGTGCCAGCAGTCTCGGTGGTGAAAAACTGTTTTTT.

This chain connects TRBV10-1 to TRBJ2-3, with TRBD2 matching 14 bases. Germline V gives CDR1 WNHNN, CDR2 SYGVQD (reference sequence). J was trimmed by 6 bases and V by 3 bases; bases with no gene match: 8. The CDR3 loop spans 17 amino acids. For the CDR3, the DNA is TGCGCCAGCAGTGAAGCGGGACTAGCGGGGGTTTGGGATACGCAGTATTTT. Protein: CASSEAGLAGVWDTQYF.

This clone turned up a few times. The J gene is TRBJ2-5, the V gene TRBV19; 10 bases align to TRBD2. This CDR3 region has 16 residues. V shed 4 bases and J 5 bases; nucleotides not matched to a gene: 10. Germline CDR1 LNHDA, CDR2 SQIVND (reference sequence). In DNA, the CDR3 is TGTGCCAGTAGTAATCCCAGCGGGAGGGCCGTTGAGACCCAGTACTTC. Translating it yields CASSNPSGRAVETQYF.

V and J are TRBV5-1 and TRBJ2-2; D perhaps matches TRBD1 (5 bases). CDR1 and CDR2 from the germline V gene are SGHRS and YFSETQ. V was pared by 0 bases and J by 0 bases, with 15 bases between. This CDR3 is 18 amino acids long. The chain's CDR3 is CASSLVMRTLANTGELFF. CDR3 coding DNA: TGCGCCAGCAGCTTGGTAATGCGGACACTTGCGAACACCGGGGAGCTGTTTTTT.

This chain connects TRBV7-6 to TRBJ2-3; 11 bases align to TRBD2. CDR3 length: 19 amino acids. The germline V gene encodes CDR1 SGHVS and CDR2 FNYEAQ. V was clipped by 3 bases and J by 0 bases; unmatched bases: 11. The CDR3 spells CASSFGPRLAGPSTDTQYF. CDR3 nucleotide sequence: TGTGCCAGCAGCTTTGGGCCCCGACTAGCGGGGCCTAGCACAGATACGCAGTATTTT.

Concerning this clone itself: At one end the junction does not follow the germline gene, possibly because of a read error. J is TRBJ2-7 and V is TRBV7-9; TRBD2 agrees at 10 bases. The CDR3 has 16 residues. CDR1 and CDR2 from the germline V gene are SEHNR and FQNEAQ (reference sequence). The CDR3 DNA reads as TGTTCCAGCAGCCTTAGCGGGAGGCTCCTCTCCTACGAGCAGTACTTC. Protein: CSSSLSGRLLSYEQYF.

This CDR3 reads CASSSSGDQPQHF. The CDR3 DNA is TGTGCCAGCAGTTCCTCAGGGGATCAGCCCCAGCATTTT. The V call is TRBV11-2, the J call TRBJ1-5; TRBD1 might be the D (6 bases). The CDR3 extends over 13 amino acids. Germline V gene data show CDR1 as SGHAT and CDR2 as FQNNGV. Trimming left V 6 bases short and J 5 bases short, with 11 bases between.

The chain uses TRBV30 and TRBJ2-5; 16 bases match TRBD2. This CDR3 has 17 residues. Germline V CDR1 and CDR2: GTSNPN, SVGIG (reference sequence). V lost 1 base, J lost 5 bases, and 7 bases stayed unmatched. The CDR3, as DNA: TGTGCCTGGAGTGGAGGGACTAGCGGGAGGGTCGGGGAGACCCAGTACTTC. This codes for CAWSGGTSGRVGETQYF.

CDR3 bases: TGTGCCAGCAGCTCCACTAGCGGGGGGGCCCACGAGCAGTACTTC. It specifies CASSSTSGGAHEQYF. The rearrangement uses TRBV7-2 and TRBJ2-7, with TRBD2 matching over 13 bases. J gave up 5 bases and V 4 bases, and 5 bases lay outside the gene matches. The CDR3 is 15 residues long. Germline V CDR1 and CDR2: SGHTA, FQGNSA.

The CDR3 protein is CASSLVGVNQPQHF. CDR3 nucleotides: TGTGCCAGCAGCTTAGTCGGGGTCAATCAGCCCCAGCATTTT. V usage is TRBV7-2 and J usage is TRBJ1-5; D is undetermined. Trimming cost V 1 base and J 3 bases, with 7 bases left between them. This CDR3 has 14 amino acids. Per the germline V gene, CDR1 is SGHTA and CDR2 is FQGNSA.

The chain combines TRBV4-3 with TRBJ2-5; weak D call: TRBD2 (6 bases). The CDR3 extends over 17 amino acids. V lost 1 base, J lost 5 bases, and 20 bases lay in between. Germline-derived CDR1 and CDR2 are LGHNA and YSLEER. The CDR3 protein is CASSQGDSGRRAETQYF. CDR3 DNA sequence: TGCGCCAGCAGCCAAGGGGATAGCGGTAGGCGAGCGGAGACCCAGTACTTC.

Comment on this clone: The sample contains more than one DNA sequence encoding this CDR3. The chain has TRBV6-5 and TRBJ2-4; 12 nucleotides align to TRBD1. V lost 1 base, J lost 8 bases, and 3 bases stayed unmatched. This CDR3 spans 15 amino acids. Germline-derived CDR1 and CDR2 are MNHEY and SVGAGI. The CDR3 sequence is CASSYWGQGADIQYF. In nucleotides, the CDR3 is TGTGCCAGCAGTTACTGGGGACAGGGGGCCGACATTCAGTACTTC.

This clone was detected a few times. The DNA for the CDR3 is TGTGCCAGCAGCCAGAAACGGGCGGGAGGGAATGAGCAGTTCTTC. Translated, it gives CASSQKRAGGNEQFF. The rearrangement links TRBV7-8 to TRBJ2-1; 9 bases are shared with TRBD2. The germline V gene encodes CDR1 SGHVS and CDR2 FQNEAQ. J lost 7 bases, V lost 5 bases, and 9 bases had no gene match. The CDR3 length is 15 residues.

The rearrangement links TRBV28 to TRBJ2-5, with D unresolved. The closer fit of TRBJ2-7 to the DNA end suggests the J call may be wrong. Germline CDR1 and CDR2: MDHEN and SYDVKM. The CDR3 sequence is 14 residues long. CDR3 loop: CASSDISISYEQYF. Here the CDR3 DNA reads TGTGCCAGCAGCGATATTAGTATCTCCTACGAGCAGTACTTC.